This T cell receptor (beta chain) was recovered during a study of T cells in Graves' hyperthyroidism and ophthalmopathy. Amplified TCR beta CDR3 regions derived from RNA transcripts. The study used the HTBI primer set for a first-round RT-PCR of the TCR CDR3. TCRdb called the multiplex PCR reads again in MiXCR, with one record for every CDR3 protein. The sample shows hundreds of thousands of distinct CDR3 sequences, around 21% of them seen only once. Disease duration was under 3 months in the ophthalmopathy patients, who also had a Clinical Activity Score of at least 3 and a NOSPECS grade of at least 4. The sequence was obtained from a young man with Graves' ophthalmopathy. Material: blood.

CDR3 amino acids: CASSQDGQGNSPLHF. The DNA of the CDR3 is TGTGCCAGCAGCCAAGATGGACAGGGTAATTCACCCCTCCACTTT. The chain has TRBV11-2 and TRBJ1-6, with 8 bases fitting TRBD1. The CDR3 has 15 residues. Germline V lookup: CDR1 SGHAT, CDR2 FQNNGV. Trimming cost V 5 bases and J 6 bases; bases outside gene matches: 6. Full variable domain (remainder filled in from reference TRBV11-2 and TRBJ1-6): EAGVAQSPRYKIIEKRQSVAFWCNPISGHATLYWYQQILGQGPKLLIQFQNNGVVDDSQLPKDRFSAERLKGVDSTLKIQPAKLEDSAVYLCASSQDGQGNSPLHFGNGTRLTVT.